This TCR beta chain derives from a study of neurological immune-mediated disorders. Study in general: Multiple sclerosis patients numbered around 34, of whom roughly 31 were relapsing-remitting and 3 secondary progressive.

The CDR3 spans 15 residues. CDR1 and CDR2 from the germline V gene are LGHDT and YNNKEL (reference sequence). As to this clonotype: What it recognizes is unknown. A junction end diverges from the germline sequence, so it may reflect a read error.

Study-wide results and caveats: There were no CDR3 amino acid sequences shared by expanded clones across subjects, a result suggesting private repertoires in all groups.

Synthesis of cDNA was accomplished via 5'RACE employing 10-nucleotide random UMIs. Via MiXCR, TCRdb re-called the 5' RACE reads, giving one row per CDR3 protein. The data show roughly 70,000 distinct CDR3 sequences, approximately 5.2% seen once. The sample consisted of PBMCs. The clonotype was recovered from a woman in her thirties with multiple sclerosis. This sequence joins TRBV3-1 and TRBJ1-5; the D gene is possibly TRBD1 (5 bases). The CDR3 DNA is TGTGCCAGCAGCCAAGGCCAAACCGGGGGTCAGCCCCAGAATTTT. It codes for CASSQGQTGGQPQNF.